This TCR beta chain was identified during a study of CD8 T cells in Susac syndrome. Reverse transcription of 0.5 to 1 ug RNA was performed with random hexamers. MiXCR, applied by TCRdb to the immunoSEQ multiplex PCR reads, yields one record per CDR3 protein. The table lists about 300,000 distinct CDR3 sequences, about 91% of them singletons. Sequencing of TCR beta was performed on blood CD8+ T cells and on blood CD4+ T cells. In the multiple sclerosis control group, patients were treatment-naive and had stable or active relapsing-remitting disease. The CD8+ and CD4+ T cells were negatively isolated, with the TEMRA cells enriched by FACS. The germline CDR1 and CDR2 sequences are MNHEY and SMNVEV (reference sequence). The V end was cut by 6 bases, the J end by 2 bases, with 8 bases between. The CDR3 extends over 13 amino acids.

V and J are TRBV27 and TRBJ1-5; D unclear. The sample consisted of CD8+ T cells from PBMCs. The source is a human donor with multiple sclerosis. DNA of the CDR3: TGTGCCAGCAGCCATGGGGGCAATCAGCCCCAGCATTTT. This translates into CASSHGGNQPQHF.